These 30 T cell receptor beta chains came from one sample sequenced in a study of breast tumors, draining lymph nodes, adjacent tissues. TCRdb re-called the multiplex PCR reads through MiXCR, storing one row per CDR3 protein. The sample yields some 150,000 distinct CDR3 sequences, about a fifth seen once. The lymph nodes were axillary draining lymph nodes from breast cancer patients. The specimen was axillary lymph node tissue. These TCRs come from a female donor with breast cancer. Some clones in this sample may be carry-over from other donors' samples.

This clonotype was counted a few times. The chain employs TRBV6-5 and TRBJ1-5; a weak D match, TRBD1 (5 bases). This CDR3 is 14 amino acids long. Germline assignment: CDR1 MNHEY and CDR2 SVGAGI. Between the trimmed V and J ends, which lost 0 bases and 4 bases, there was a span of 7 bases. CDR3 sequence: CASSYSPGNQPQHF. As DNA, the CDR3 is TGTGCCAGCAGTTACTCTCCAGGGAATCAGCCCCAGCATTTT.

On this clonotype: Being one base from a much bigger clone, this may be a read error. The missing conserved phenylalanine or tryptophan at the end of this CDR3 makes a read error likely. This chain joins TRBV6-5 and TRBJ1-4; 9 nucleotides line up with TRBD1. Germline V lookup: CDR1 MNHEY, CDR2 SVGAGI. V trimming: 5 bases; J trimming: 8 bases; junction bases outside the gene matches: 9. The CDR3 totals 15 residues. CDR3 coding DNA: TGTGCCAGCAGTCGACGTGGGACAGGGCGGGAAAAACTGTTTTAT. As protein: CASSRRGTGREKLFY.

The chain combines TRBV3-1 with TRBJ1-2; D is ambiguous. Trimming took 0 bases from V and 8 from J, leaving 7 bases between them. The CDR3 is 12 residues long. CDR1 and CDR2 (germline): LGHDT, YNNKEL (reference sequence). DNA for the CDR3: TGTGCCAGCAGCCAAGATAAGCGAGGCTACACCTTC. Protein sequence: CASSQDKRGYTF.

This clonotype has at least ten counts. This chain links TRBV12-5 with TRBJ2-1; 12 bases are a match to TRBD2. The CDR3 loop spans 15 amino acids. The germline CDR1 and CDR2 sequences are LGHNT and FRNRAP. The trim removed 5 bases at V and 5 bases at J, leaving 4 bases unmatched. The CDR3 region has the DNA TGTGCTAGTGGTCCCAGGACTAGCGGGAACAATGAGCAGTTCTTC. Protein product: CASGPRTSGNNEQFF.

This clonotype was picked up many times. The CDR3 loop is CASSPGGGRERGKTQYF. DNA of the CDR3: TGTGCCAGCAGCCCTGGGGGGGGGAGGGAACGAGGGAAGACCCAGTACTTC. V is TRBV5-4 and J is TRBJ2-5, with 7 bases matching TRBD2. The V segment lost 4 bases and the J segment 6 bases; nucleotides outside the gene matches: 18. The germline gives CDR1 SGHNT, CDR2 YYREEE (reference sequence). This CDR3 comprises 17 residues.

In this sample, this clonotype turned up many times. The chain couples TRBV19 to TRBJ2-7; 8 nucleotides align to TRBD1. Unmatched junction bases numbered 8, after V lost 6 bases and J lost 4 bases. CDR1 and CDR2 from the germline V gene are LNHDA and SQIVND (reference sequence). The CDR3 consists of 14 residues. The CDR3 protein is CASRAHQGAYEQYF. The CDR3 region has the DNA TGTGCCAGTAGGGCACACCAGGGGGCTTACGAGCAGTACTTC.

This clonotype was seen more than once but under ten times. CDR3 in DNA: TGTGCCAGCAGTCGTGGGGGGACCCAGTACTTC. It is translated as CASSRGGTQYF. V usage is TRBV2 and J usage is TRBJ2-5, with D perhaps assigned TRBD1 or TRBD2 (5 bases each). The V gene's germline CDR1 is SNHLY and CDR2 FYNNEI. The CDR3 has 11 amino acids. The ends were cut back, 5 bases at V and 7 bases at J, with 8 bases in the middle.

The chain is built from TRBV18 and TRBJ2-2; D gene ambiguous. Germline V gene sequence: CDR1 KGHSH, CDR2 LQKENI. This CDR3 spans 16 amino acids. V was trimmed by 3 bases and J by 0 bases, leaving 11 bases between them. This chain's CDR3 is CASSPSPASNTGELFF. CDR3 nucleotides: TGTGCCAGCTCACCGTCCCCAGCGTCGAACACCGGGGAGCTGTTTTTT.

This clonotype was counted at least ten times. The chain joins TRBV20-1 to TRBJ2-3; 11 positions match TRBD2. Germline V gene sequence: CDR1 DFQATT, CDR2 SNEGSKA (reference sequence). The CDR3 runs to 17 residues. V lost 0 bases, J lost 3 bases, and 8 bases stayed unmatched. The CDR3 bases are TGCAGTGCTAGAGATCCTGTAGCGGGAGGGGGTACAGATACGCAGTATTTT. Its translation: CSARDPVAGGGTDTQYF.

The sample holds a few counts of this clonotype. V gene TRBV18 combines with J gene TRBJ2-2, with D perhaps matching TRBD2 (6 bases). V shed 3 bases and J shed 6 bases, with 14 bases lying between them. Germline V gene data show CDR1 as KGHSH and CDR2 as LQKENI. CDR3 length equals 15 residues. The CDR3 spells CASSPALANSGELFF. The CDR3 region has the DNA TGTGCCAGCTCACCTGCACTAGCTAACTCCGGGGAGCTGTTTTTT.

The J gene is TRBJ1-6, the V gene TRBV28; 9 nucleotides align to TRBD1. The CDR3 is 15 amino acids. Germline loops: CDR1 MDHEN, CDR2 SYDVKM. J lost 10 bases, V lost 6 bases, and 10 bases had no gene match. The CDR3: CASSLAGQGLSPLHF. For the CDR3, the DNA is TGTGCCAGCAGCCTGGCGGGACAGGGTTTGTCACCCCTCCACTTT. The full variable domain, with the rest looked up from reference TRBV28 and TRBJ1-6, is DVKVTQSSRYLVKRTGEKVFLECVQDMDHENMFWYRQDPGLGLRLIYFSYDVKMKEKGDIPEGYSVSREKKERFSLILESASTNQTSMYLCASSLAGQGLSPLHFGNGTRLTVT.

With regard to this clonotype: With a much larger clone just one base away, this may be a read error. The rearrangement joins TRBV7-9 to TRBJ1-3, with 9 bases matching TRBD1. This CDR3 is 15 amino acids long. CDR1 and CDR2 from the germline V gene are SEHNR and FQNEAQ (reference sequence). This CDR3 reads CARSGDREAGNTIYF. The CDR3, as DNA: TGTGCCCGCAGCGGGGACAGGGAGGCTGGAAACACCATATATTTT.

There are many counts of this clonotype. The V and J genes are TRBV4-2 and TRBJ2-5, with a weak D call TRBD2 (5 bases). V lost 1 base to trimming and J lost 4 bases, with 13 bases between them. The germline V gene has CDR1 LGHNA and CDR2 YNFKEQ. The CDR3 covers 15 residues. Written as DNA, the CDR3 is TGTGCCAGCAGCCAAGTCACCGGAGGAGGAGAGACCCAGTACTTC. Its translation: CASSQVTGGGETQYF.

In this sample, this clonotype turned up a few times. This rearrangement joins TRBV4-1 to TRBJ2-4, with TRBD2 identical over 8 bases. CDR1 is MGHRA and CDR2 is YSYEKL in the germline V gene. Trimming at V came to 4 bases and at J to 4 bases, leaving 9 bases not matched to a gene. The CDR3 has 16 amino acids. Here the CDR3 DNA reads TGCGCCAGCAGCCCCCTGGATAGCGGGATTAAAAACATTCAGTACTTC. It encodes CASSPLDSGIKNIQYF.

This clonotype was counted a few times. The DNA of the CDR3 is TGCGCCAGCAGCCAAGATCTCCCTAGCGGGAGACCTAACACCGGGGAGCTGTTTTTT. Translation: CASSQDLPSGRPNTGELFF. The rearrangement uses TRBV4-3 and TRBJ2-2; TRBD2 aligns across 10 bases. The CDR3 runs 19 residues. Germline V CDR1 and CDR2: LGHNA, YSLEER. V dropped 0 bases and J dropped 2; count of bases not matched to a gene: 9.

This clonotype was recorded at least ten times. This chain's CDR3 is CASSPGQGASYEQYF. CDR3 nucleotide sequence: TGCGCCAGCAGCCCCGGACAGGGGGCCTCCTACGAGCAGTACTTC. V and J are TRBV4-1 and TRBJ2-7; 11 bases map to TRBD1. Germline V lookup: CDR1 MGHRA, CDR2 YSYEKL. The CDR3 is made up of 15 amino acids. V lost 4 bases and J lost 0; bases outside the gene matches: 2.

Note on this clonotype: This may stem from a read error, because a much larger clone lies one nucleotide away. V and J are TRBV19 and TRBJ2-5, with D unclear. CDR3 length: 11 residues. Germline V gives CDR1 LNHDA, CDR2 SQIVND (reference sequence). Trimming took 3 bases from V and 7 from J, leaving 6 bases between them. CDR3 in amino acids: CASSMEGTQYF. The CDR3 region has the DNA TGTGCCAGTAGTATGGAAGGGACCCAGTACTTC.

There are many counts of this clonotype. The rearrangement joins TRBV29-1 to TRBJ2-1, with D perhaps TRBD1 (5 bases). Germline-derived CDR1 and CDR2 are SQVTM and ANQGSEA. Trimming took 4 bases from V and 9 from J, leaving 13 bases between them. The CDR3 spans 12 residues. In DNA, the CDR3 is TGCAGCGTTGGCCCGTTAGGGGTTGAGCAGTTCTTC. It specifies CSVGPLGVEQFF.

This clonotype was seen at least ten times. This sequence joins TRBV5-4 and TRBJ2-1; 8 bases map to TRBD2. This CDR3 comprises 14 residues. The J segment lost 9 bases and the V segment lost 1 base, leaving 6 bases of the junction unmatched. CDR1 is SGHNT and CDR2 is YYREEE in the germline V gene (reference sequence). The CDR3 DNA is TGTGCCAGCAGCTTGCCGGGAGGGCTCGGTGAGCAGTTCTTC. Its translation: CASSLPGGLGEQFF.

This clonotype was observed a handful of times. The chain couples TRBV24-1 to TRBJ2-5; 10 bases are shared with TRBD2. The V segment lost 12 bases and the J segment 3 bases; nucleotides outside the gene matches: 21. Germline lookup yields CDR1 KGHDR and CDR2 SFDVKD. This CDR3 has 18 residues. CDR3 DNA sequence: TGTGCCCCGACGCCCAGACAGCGGGAGGGCCGAGGAAAAGAGACCCAGTACTTC. Translated, it gives CAPTPRQREGRGKETQYF.

This clonotype occurred many times. The chain links TRBV20-1 to TRBJ2-5; 9 nucleotides match TRBD2. Germline V gene lookup returns CDR1 DFQATT and CDR2 SNEGSKA (reference sequence). The CDR3 contains 15 residues. The ends lost 4 bases at V and 6 bases at J; junction bases unmatched: 12. The CDR3: CSAKGRVAGAKTQYF. The CDR3 coding sequence is TGCAGTGCTAAGGGGAGGGTAGCGGGAGCAAAGACCCAGTACTTC.

This clonotype has ten or more counts. This rearrangement joins TRBV6-6 to TRBJ2-5, with D tentatively TRBD2 (5 bases). The germline CDR1 and CDR2 sequences are MNHNY and SVGAGI (reference sequence). CDR3 length equals 15 residues. V lost 6 bases and J 5 bases, leaving 19 bases between the germline ends. In DNA form, the CDR3 reads TGTGCCAGCAGACCCCACGCCCTAGCCCTGGAGACCCAGTACTTC. Encoded protein: CASRPHALALETQYF.

This clonotype was seen at least ten times. The chain couples TRBV7-2 to TRBJ2-7; 7 positions agree with TRBD1. The CDR3 totals 14 residues. The V segment lost 5 bases and the J segment 2 bases; nucleotides outside the gene matches: 6. Germline CDR1 reads SGHTA; CDR2 reads FQGNSA. The CDR3 here is CASSQGQIPYEQYF. The DNA for the CDR3 is TGTGCCAGCAGCCAGGGACAGATCCCCTACGAGCAGTACTTC.

The chain couples TRBV19 to TRBJ2-3; the D is unclear. The V end lost 1 base, the J end lost 4 bases, and 18 bases lay between the germline ends. Germline values: CDR1 LNHDA, CDR2 SQIVND (reference sequence). The CDR3 sequence is 17 residues long. CDR3 region: CASSIGSDRPPSDTQYF. Here the CDR3 DNA reads TGTGCCAGTAGTATAGGGTCCGACCGCCCCCCTTCAGATACGCAGTATTTT.

This clonotype was seen at least ten times. V gene TRBV6-2 or TRBV6-3 combines with J gene TRBJ2-1; no reliable D call. CDR3 length: 13 amino acids. V was cut by 2 bases and J by 4 bases, with 6 bases left in between. Germline lookup yields CDR1 MNHEY and CDR2 SVGEGT. The CDR3: CASSYEIYNEQFF. The DNA of the CDR3 is TGTGCCAGCAGTTACGAGATATACAATGAGCAGTTCTTC.

This clonotype was found many times. The chain uses TRBV12-3 or TRBV12-4 and TRBJ2-5; D is undetermined. The length of the CDR3 is 15 residues. Trimming left V 5 bases short and J 4 bases short, with 17 bases between. In DNA form, the CDR3 reads TGTGCCAGCAGTACCGGACGGAGCTTAGGAGAGACCCAGTACTTC. This sequence encodes CASSTGRSLGETQYF.

Of note for this clonotype: One base away lies a much larger clone, so this may be a sequencing read error. The CDR3 here is CAGSYRGASGRRDYEQYF. DNA for the CDR3: TGTGCCGGCAGTTACAGGGGAGCTAGCGGGAGGAGAGACTACGAGCAGTACTTC. The chain combines TRBV6-2 or TRBV6-3 with TRBJ2-7; TRBD2 matches at 11 bases. CDR1 is MNHEY and CDR2 is SVGEGT in the germline V gene. The CDR3 contains 18 residues.

This clonotype was counted ten times or more. J is TRBJ2-1 and V is TRBV27; D remains ambiguous. This CDR3 contains 13 residues. Germline V gene sequence: CDR1 MNHEY, CDR2 SMNVEV (reference sequence). Trimming took off 0 bases at V and 10 bases at J, with 10 bases between the two ends. The CDR3: CASSLSLRREQFF. The CDR3 DNA follows: TGTGCCAGCAGTTTATCTCTCAGAAGGGAGCAGTTCTTC.

This clonotype was found a few times. The chain couples TRBV30 to TRBJ2-4; D is unresolved. The CDR3 has 14 amino acids. The germline V gene has CDR1 GTSNPN and CDR2 SVGIG (reference sequence). V lost 0 bases and J lost 3, with 9 bases in between. CDR3 in amino acids: CAWSVHLDKNIQYF. The CDR3 region has the DNA TGTGCCTGGAGTGTTCACTTAGACAAAAACATTCAGTACTTC. Combining the CDR3 with reference TRBV30 and TRBJ2-4 gives the whole variable domain SQTIHQWPATLVQPVGSPLSLECTVEGTSNPNLYWYRQAAGRGLQLLFYSVGIGQISSEVPQNLSASRPQDRQFILSSKKLLLSDSGFYLCAWSVHLDKNIQYFGAGTRLSVL.

This clonotype showed up many times. This sequence joins TRBV11-1 and TRBJ2-7; D may be TRBD2 (5 bases). The CDR3 consists of 16 residues. The germline CDR1 and CDR2 sequences are SGHAT and FQDESV (reference sequence). The V end was cut by 2 bases, the J end by 0 bases, with 14 bases between. CDR3 loop: CASSLLTGVSSYEQYF. The CDR3 DNA is TGTGCCAGCAGCTTATTAACCGGGGTCAGCTCCTACGAGCAGTACTTC.